These T cell receptor beta chains were read from a single sample in a study of blood T cell repertoires in COVID-19. Produced via immunoSEQ multiplex PCR; TCRdb's table is partial and in-frame only. The sample lists about 140,000 clones, around 82% occurring once. The sequenced sample was peripheral blood. The receptors come from a human donor in a cohort sampled during active COVID-19. The CDR3 runs from the conserved cysteine through the conserved F or W. A D gene is named only where the DNA matches it firmly. Clone size is not always given. Where it is, it says once, few, many or a class for expanded clones.

abundance: once; d_gene: TRBD1; v_gene: TRBV11-3; j_gene: TRBJ2-7; CDR3nt: TGTGCCAGCAGCTTAGGGGGACAGGCAGACTACGAGCAGTACTTC; CDR3aa: CASSLGGQADYEQYF
abundance: NA; d_gene: NA; v_gene: TRBV5-1; j_gene: TRBJ1-3; CDR3nt: TGCGCCAGCAGCTTGGCAAGCGGGGACACCATATATTTT; CDR3aa: CASSLASGDTIYF
abundance: NA; d_gene: NA; v_gene: TRBV19; j_gene: TRBJ2-2; CDR3nt: TGTGCCATAGAAGCGACGAACACCGGGGAGCTGTTTTTT; CDR3aa: CAIEATNTGELFF
abundance: NA; d_gene: NA; v_gene: TRBV9; j_gene: TRBJ2-5; CDR3nt: TGTGCCAGCAGCGTTGCTCAAGACAATCGAGAGACCCAGTACTTC; CDR3aa: CASSVAQDNRETQYF
abundance: NA; d_gene: NA; v_gene: TRBV5-1; j_gene: TRBJ2-3; CDR3nt: TGCGCCAGCAGCGTGCAAGCCAGGGGCACAGATACGCAGTATTTT; CDR3aa: CASSVQARGTDTQYF
abundance: NA; d_gene: TRBD2; v_gene: TRBV28; j_gene: TRBJ2-3; CDR3nt: TGTGCCAGCAGTGAGACTAGCCGGGATACGCAGTATTTT; CDR3aa: CASSETSRDTQYF
abundance: few; d_gene: TRBD1; v_gene: TRBV10-1; j_gene: TRBJ2-1; CDR3nt: TGCGCCAGCAGAGGGACAGGGTACGATGAGCAGTTCTTC; CDR3aa: CASRGTGYDEQFF
abundance: NA; d_gene: NA; v_gene: TRBV5-5; j_gene: TRBJ2-3; CDR3nt: TGTGCCAGCAGCTTGTTCGATGGGGAGGTTGGTACGCAGTATTTT; CDR3aa: CASSLFDGEVGTQYF
abundance: NA; d_gene: TRBD2; v_gene: TRBV27; j_gene: TRBJ2-1; CDR3nt: TGTGCCAGCAGTTTATCCCGAGGGAGCGGGGTCTCCGAGCAGTTCTTC; CDR3aa: CASSLSRGSGVSEQFF
abundance: NA; d_gene: NA; v_gene: TRBV4-1; j_gene: TRBJ2-2; CDR3nt: TGCGCCAGCAGCCAAGGGAGGTTAGCGAACACCGGGGAGCTGTTTTTT; CDR3aa: CASSQGRLANTGELFF
abundance: large; d_gene: TRBD1; v_gene: TRBV27; j_gene: TRBJ2-7; CDR3nt: TGTGCCAGCAGCTATGAAGGGACAGCCGCCCACGAGCAGTACTTC; CDR3aa: CASSYEGTAAHEQYF
abundance: NA; d_gene: NA; v_gene: TRBV3-1/TRBV3-2; j_gene: TRBJ2-6; CDR3nt: TGTGCCAGCAGCCCGACGGCTAGCACCGGGGCCAACGTCCTGACTTTC; CDR3aa: CASSPTASTGANVLTF
abundance: once; d_gene: TRBD2; v_gene: TRBV11-2; j_gene: TRBJ2-7; CDR3nt: TGTGCCAGCAGCTCCGGGACTAGCGGCGAGCAGTACTTC; CDR3aa: CASSSGTSGEQYF
abundance: NA; d_gene: NA; v_gene: TRBV5-4; j_gene: TRBJ2-5; CDR3nt: TGTGCCAGCAGAGTAGGAGGACAGAGACAAGAGACCCAGTACTTC; CDR3aa: CASRVGGQRQETQYF
abundance: NA; d_gene: NA; v_gene: TRBV3-1/TRBV3-2; j_gene: TRBJ2-7; CDR3nt: TGTGCCAGCAGCCTTCCGGGACATTCCGCCTACGAGCAGTACTTC; CDR3aa: CASSLPGHSAYEQYF
abundance: once; d_gene: TRBD1; v_gene: TRBV3-1/TRBV3-2; j_gene: TRBJ2-7; CDR3nt: TGTGCCAGCAGCCAAGAACCGGGACAGGGTGGCGAGCAGTACTTC; CDR3aa: CASSQEPGQGGEQYF
abundance: NA; d_gene: NA; v_gene: TRBV6-5; j_gene: TRBJ2-1; CDR3nt: TGTGCCAGCAGTTACTCTAGCCCACCTTCCAATGAGCAGTTCTTC; CDR3aa: CASSYSSPPSNEQFF
abundance: NA; d_gene: NA; v_gene: TRBV5-1; j_gene: TRBJ2-2; CDR3nt: TGCGCCAGCAGCTTGGAGGGGACCGGGGAGCTGTTTTTT; CDR3aa: CASSLEGTGELFF
abundance: once; d_gene: TRBD2; v_gene: TRBV5-8; j_gene: TRBJ2-1; CDR3nt: TGTGCCAGCAGCTTGGGCCACCTAGCGGGTAGTGAGCAGTTCTTC; CDR3aa: CASSLGHLAGSEQFF
abundance: NA; d_gene: NA; v_gene: TRBV3-1/TRBV3-2; j_gene: TRBJ1-2; CDR3nt: TGTGCCAGCAGCCAAGGGTTCCCGGGTAACTATGGCTACACCTTC; CDR3aa: CASSQGFPGNYGYTF
abundance: few; d_gene: NA; v_gene: TRBV11-2; j_gene: TRBJ1-3; CDR3nt: TGTGCCAGCAGCTTAGGATGGGAAAAGGGGAACTCTGGAAACACCATATATTTT; CDR3aa: CASSLGWEKGNSGNTIYF
abundance: NA; d_gene: NA; v_gene: TRBV10-3; j_gene: TRBJ2-5; CDR3nt: TGTGCCATCAGTGACCAGGTCATCATATCGGAGACCCAGTACTTC; CDR3aa: CAISDQVIISETQYF
abundance: NA; d_gene: NA; v_gene: TRBV19; j_gene: TRBJ2-7; CDR3nt: TGTGCCAGTAGGGGGGGAGCTTTACCCTACGAGCAGTACTTC; CDR3aa: CASRGGALPYEQYF
abundance: NA; d_gene: TRBD1; v_gene: TRBV5-1; j_gene: TRBJ2-2; CDR3nt: TGCGCCAGCAGCGGGGACAGGGGGCGCTCCGGGGAGCTGTTTTTT; CDR3aa: CASSGDRGRSGELFF
abundance: NA; d_gene: TRBD2; v_gene: TRBV3-1/TRBV3-2; j_gene: TRBJ2-5; CDR3nt: TGTGCCAGCAGCCAACAAGCGGGGGGTCCAGAGACCCAGTACTTC; CDR3aa: CASSQQAGGPETQYF
abundance: NA; d_gene: TRBD1; v_gene: TRBV5-1; j_gene: TRBJ1-1; CDR3nt: TGCGCCAGCAGCCTCAGACAGGGGGTCGGGTTCGCTGAAGCTTTCTTT; CDR3aa: CASSLRQGVGFAEAFF
abundance: NA; d_gene: NA; v_gene: TRBV29-1; j_gene: TRBJ1-1; CDR3nt: TGCAGCGTTGAAGTCACGAGAAGGAACACTGAAGCTTTCTTT; CDR3aa: CSVEVTRRNTEAFF
abundance: NA; d_gene: TRBD1; v_gene: TRBV11-2; j_gene: TRBJ1-1; CDR3nt: TGTGCCAGCAGCCCGATCGGACAGGCGAACACTGAAGCTTTCTTT; CDR3aa: CASSPIGQANTEAFF
abundance: NA; d_gene: TRBD1; v_gene: TRBV5-1; j_gene: TRBJ2-1; CDR3nt: TGCGCCAGCAGAGCCGGGACAGGGGGCACCTACAATGAGCAGTTCTTC; CDR3aa: CASRAGTGGTYNEQFF
abundance: NA; d_gene: TRBD2; v_gene: TRBV6-5; j_gene: TRBJ2-4; CDR3nt: TGTGCCAGCAGGGCCAGCGGGGCGATAAACATTCAGTACTTC; CDR3aa: CASRASGAINIQYF
abundance: NA; d_gene: NA; v_gene: TRBV4-1; j_gene: TRBJ2-7; CDR3nt: TGCGCCAGCAGCTCCAGGGTGTTGGGGGAGCAGTACTTC; CDR3aa: CASSSRVLGEQYF
abundance: NA; d_gene: NA; v_gene: TRBV19; j_gene: TRBJ1-5; CDR3nt: TGTGCCAGTAGTATAGAGCCGGGGAGCAATCAGCCCCAGCATTTT; CDR3aa: CASSIEPGSNQPQHF
abundance: NA; d_gene: TRBD1; v_gene: TRBV6-5; j_gene: TRBJ2-5; CDR3nt: TGTGCCAGCAGGGTACAGGGGGCCAGAGAGACCCAGTACTTC; CDR3aa: CASRVQGARETQYF
abundance: NA; d_gene: NA; v_gene: TRBV4-2; j_gene: TRBJ1-5; CDR3nt: TGTGCCAGCAGCCAAGATAGCGCAGGCCATCTGGGTAGCAATCAGCCCCAGCATTTT; CDR3aa: CASSQDSAGHLGSNQPQHF
abundance: NA; d_gene: NA; v_gene: TRBV7-2; j_gene: TRBJ2-1; CDR3nt: TGTGCCAGCAGCTCAGCTTCGAGCTCCTACAATGAGCAGTTCTTC; CDR3aa: CASSSASSSYNEQFF
abundance: NA; d_gene: NA; v_gene: TRBV19; j_gene: TRBJ1-1; CDR3nt: TGTGCCAGTAGTAAAAAAGCTATCACTGAAGCTTTCTTT; CDR3aa: CASSKKAITEAFF
abundance: once; d_gene: NA; v_gene: TRBV19; j_gene: TRBJ1-1; CDR3nt: TGTGCCAGTAGTATAGTTCCGGGTGACGCTTTCTTT; CDR3aa: CASSIVPGDAFF
abundance: NA; d_gene: TRBD1; v_gene: TRBV19; j_gene: TRBJ1-5; CDR3nt: TGTGCCAGTAGGAAAGACAGGGGAGTGCTTCAGCCCCAGCATTTT; CDR3aa: CASRKDRGVLQPQHF
abundance: NA; d_gene: NA; v_gene: TRBV10-2; j_gene: TRBJ2-7; CDR3nt: TGCGCCAGCAGTGGGCGCGACGGCGGTTTTTCGGGCGAGCAGTACTTC; CDR3aa: CASSGRDGGFSGEQYF
abundance: NA; d_gene: NA; v_gene: TRBV5-1; j_gene: TRBJ2-5; CDR3nt: TGCGCCAGCAATCGGGACAACGCCGGTGAGACCCAGTACTTC; CDR3aa: CASNRDNAGETQYF
abundance: NA; d_gene: NA; v_gene: TRBV6-5; j_gene: TRBJ2-7; CDR3nt: TGTGCCAGCAGTTACCGGAGACAGGCCGCCTACGAGCAGTACTTC; CDR3aa: CASSYRRQAAYEQYF
abundance: NA; d_gene: NA; v_gene: TRBV19; j_gene: TRBJ1-1; CDR3nt: TGTGCCAGTAACCCCCGGGGGTCTAGCACTGAAGCTTTCTTT; CDR3aa: CASNPRGSSTEAFF
abundance: NA; d_gene: NA; v_gene: TRBV14; j_gene: TRBJ2-3; CDR3nt: TGTGCCAGCAGCCAAGACACGGAGAGGATAGCAGATACGCAGTATTTT; CDR3aa: CASSQDTERIADTQYF
abundance: NA; d_gene: NA; v_gene: TRBV28; j_gene: TRBJ1-5; CDR3nt: TGTGCCAGCAGTTTATCGCTTGCGGGGGCAGGGCCCCAGCATTTT; CDR3aa: CASSLSLAGAGPQHF
abundance: NA; d_gene: NA; v_gene: TRBV14; j_gene: TRBJ2-5; CDR3nt: TGTGCCAGCAGCCGCACCCAGGGGGACGGGGGAGAGACCCAGTACTTC; CDR3aa: CASSRTQGDGGETQYF
abundance: once; d_gene: NA; v_gene: TRBV5-5; j_gene: TRBJ2-5; CDR3nt: TGTGCCAGCAGGCAGGGGGGCCAAGAGACCCAGTACTTC; CDR3aa: CASRQGGQETQYF
abundance: NA; d_gene: TRBD1; v_gene: TRBV24-1; j_gene: TRBJ2-1; CDR3nt: TGTGCCACCAGTGATCCGGGACAGGGGAATTTCTTC; CDR3aa: CATSDPGQGNFF
abundance: NA; d_gene: NA; v_gene: TRBV9; j_gene: TRBJ2-1; CDR3nt: TGTGCCAGCAGCGACACAGGGGGAGGGAAGAATGAGCAGTTCTTC; CDR3aa: CASSDTGGGKNEQFF
abundance: NA; d_gene: NA; v_gene: TRBV3-1/TRBV3-2; j_gene: TRBJ2-2; CDR3nt: TGTGCCAGCAGCCAAGCCCGGCTAGCGAGCACCGGGGAGCTGTTTTTT; CDR3aa: CASSQARLASTGELFF
abundance: NA; d_gene: TRBD2; v_gene: TRBV19; j_gene: TRBJ2-5; CDR3nt: TGTGCCAGTAGTGCAACCGGGACTAGCGGGGCGTTAGTCCAAGAGACCCAGTACTTC; CDR3aa: CASSATGTSGALVQETQYF
abundance: NA; d_gene: NA; v_gene: TRBV5-8; j_gene: TRBJ2-2; CDR3nt: TGTGCCAGCAGCTTGGATCGGGGTACCGGGGAGCTGTTTTTT; CDR3aa: CASSLDRGTGELFF
abundance: NA; d_gene: NA; v_gene: TRBV9; j_gene: TRBJ2-5; CDR3nt: TGTGCCAGCAGCCCCATGGGGGGGCCCAGGGAGACCCAGTACTTC; CDR3aa: CASSPMGGPRETQYF
abundance: NA; d_gene: NA; v_gene: TRBV11-2; j_gene: TRBJ2-1; CDR3nt: TGTGCCAGCAGCTTAGGGGCGGGGGCGCCGAGCAATGAGCAGTTCTTC; CDR3aa: CASSLGAGAPSNEQFF
abundance: NA; d_gene: NA; v_gene: TRBV5-6; j_gene: TRBJ1-5; CDR3nt: TGTGCCAGCAGCTTGGGCCAGGGGTTCAATCAGCCCCAGCATTTT; CDR3aa: CASSLGQGFNQPQHF
abundance: once; d_gene: TRBD1; v_gene: TRBV6-5; j_gene: TRBJ2-1; CDR3nt: TGTGCCAGCAGTTACTCAGGGGGCAGTTCCTACAATGAGCAGTTCTTC; CDR3aa: CASSYSGGSSYNEQFF
abundance: once; d_gene: TRBD1; v_gene: TRBV5-4; j_gene: TRBJ1-6; CDR3nt: TGTGCCAGCAGCTCCGCCCCGGGACAGCATAATTCACCCCTCCACTTT; CDR3aa: CASSSAPGQHNSPLHF
abundance: NA; d_gene: NA; v_gene: TRBV12-3/TRBV12-4; j_gene: TRBJ2-1; CDR3nt: TGTGCCAGCAGTAAACAGGGTTATGAGCAGTTCTTC; CDR3aa: CASSKQGYEQFF
abundance: NA; d_gene: TRBD1; v_gene: TRBV15; j_gene: TRBJ2-7; CDR3nt: TGTGCCACCAGCAGACTACCGGGACAGGAGGGCCCCCACGAGCAGTACTTC; CDR3aa: CATSRLPGQEGPHEQYF
abundance: NA; d_gene: TRBD1; v_gene: TRBV5-6; j_gene: TRBJ1-2; CDR3nt: TGTGCCAGCAGGCCCGCAGGGGGCAACGACTATGGCTACACCTTC; CDR3aa: CASRPAGGNDYGYTF
abundance: NA; d_gene: TRBD1; v_gene: TRBV6-5; j_gene: TRBJ1-2; CDR3nt: TGTGCCAGCAGTTCTCAGACAGGGGGCCATGGCTACACCTTC; CDR3aa: CASSSQTGGHGYTF